The sequence of this T cell receptor beta chain was determined in a study of T-cell reconstitution after alpha-beta-depleted transplantation in children. Molecular barcoding with unique molecular identifiers was used for the TCRbeta library. TCRdb reprocessed the PCR reads with MiXCR, giving one entry per CDR3 protein. This sample has approximately 500,000 distinct CDR3 sequences, with 10% to 13% found just once. J lost 5 bases, V lost 6 bases, and 5 bases had no gene match. CDR3 length: 14 amino acids. In germline, CDR1 is MNHEY, CDR2 SMNVEV (reference sequence). This clonotype has a count of ten or more.

The material sequenced was PBMCs, taken before TCRalphabeta/CD19-depleted stem cell transplant. This chain joins TRBV27 and TRBJ2-7; 12 nucleotides agree with TRBD2. This sequence was found in a child aged 2-15 years with inherited bone marrow failure, due to receive a stem cell transplant. Here the CDR3 reads CASSSLAGGNEQYF. The CDR3 DNA reads as TGTGCCAGCAGCTCCCTAGCGGGGGGGAACGAGCAGTACTTC.